These 14 T cell receptor beta chains share one sample of origin, sequenced in a study of technical replicates of blood from a few donors. Method: immunoSEQ multiplex PCR; TCRdb's copy keeps in-frame clones and lacks some. The sample holds about 84,000 clones, almost 98% seen once. Sequenced material: T cells isolated from PBMCs. Receptors originate from a human donor in good health.

The CDR3 DNA reads as TGCGCCAGCAGCCAAGGGGGGGGTGGGGATGAGCAGTTCTTC. It is translated as CASSQGGGGDEQFF. This sequence joins TRBV4-1 and TRBJ2-1; TRBD2 agrees at 7 bases. In germline, CDR1 is MGHRA, CDR2 YSYEKL. The CDR3 has 14 amino acids. The V segment lost 1 base and the J segment 8 bases; nucleotides outside the gene matches: 5.

This sequence joins TRBV19 and TRBJ2-3, with 9 bases matching TRBD1. Germline V gives CDR1 LNHDA, CDR2 SQIVND (reference sequence). The CDR3 spans 15 residues. The ends lost 7 bases at V and 6 bases at J; junction bases unmatched: 11. The CDR3 DNA is TGTGCCAGTAAGGGACAGGGAGGGGGCTATGATACGCAGTATTTT. It codes for CASKGQGGGYDTQYF.

The V gene is TRBV7-3, the J gene TRBJ1-1; possibly TRBD1 for D (6 bases). V shed 4 bases and J shed 1 base, with 7 bases lying between them. Germline CDR1 and CDR2: SGHTA and FQGTGA. The CDR3 extends over 13 amino acids. Here the CDR3 reads CASSSGQNTEAFF. CDR3 nucleotides: TGTGCCAGCAGCTCGGGACAGAACACTGAAGCTTTCTTT. The full variable domain, its missing parts supplied by reference TRBV7-3 and TRBJ1-1, is GAGVSQTPSNKVTEKGKYVELRCDPISGHTALYWYRQSLGQGPEFLIYFQGTGAADDSGLPNDRFFAVRPEGSVSTLKIQRTERGDSAVYLCASSSGQNTEAFFGQGTRLTVV.

The chain carries TRBV11-3 and TRBJ2-1; TRBD2 matches at 7 bases. With V trimmed by 0 bases and J by 0 bases, 5 bases remained unmatched. From germline, CDR1 is SGHNT and CDR2 YENEEA. The CDR3 sequence is 17 residues long. The CDR3 region has the DNA TGTGCCAGCAGCTTAGAGGGGTGGGAGGGCTCCTACAATGAGCAGTTCTTC. This translates into CASSLEGWEGSYNEQFF.

The chain uses TRBV27 and TRBJ1-4, with 7 bases identical to TRBD1. Germline assignment: CDR1 MNHEY and CDR2 SMNVEV (reference sequence). The CDR3 consists of 15 residues. The junction had 8 bases not matched to a gene; V was cut back by 3 bases and J by 7 bases. The CDR3 reads CASSLVGQPREKLFF. CDR3 sequence (DNA): TGTGCCAGCAGTTTGGTGGGACAGCCCCGTGAAAAACTGTTTTTT.

This clone was counted a single time. This chain connects TRBV7-9 to TRBJ2-7; tentatively, D is TRBD2 (6 bases). Trimming cost V 5 bases and J 1 base, with 15 bases left between them. This CDR3 comprises 15 residues. Looked up from germline, CDR1 is SEHNR and CDR2 is FQNEAQ (reference sequence). In DNA form, the CDR3 reads TGTGCCAGCAGCCCGCCGGGACTGCCTTCCTACGAGCAGTACTTC. This gives the protein CASSPPGLPSYEQYF.

The chain links TRBV7-9 to TRBJ2-5; 10 bases map to TRBD2. V was pared by 5 bases and J by 2 bases, with 2 bases of the junction left unmatched. The CDR3 spans 14 residues. Germline assignment: CDR1 SEHNR and CDR2 FQNEAQ (reference sequence). DNA of the CDR3: TGTGCCAGCAGCCTTAGCGGGGGGCAAGAGACCCAGTACTTC. It is translated as CASSLSGGQETQYF.

The chain has TRBV7-9 and TRBJ1-4; TRBD1 aligns across 9 bases. The CDR3 consists of 14 residues. CDR1 is SEHNR and CDR2 is FQNEAQ in the germline V gene (reference sequence). The V gene end was trimmed by 5 bases and the J gene end by 4 bases; junction bases not matched to a gene: 2. CDR3 nucleotides: TGTGCCAGCAGCCGGGACAGGGTTAATGAAAAACTGTTTTTT. Translation: CASSRDRVNEKLFF.

V usage is TRBV25-1 and J usage is TRBJ1-2; D is unresolved. V was clipped by 3 bases and J by 2 bases, with 16 bases between them. The CDR3 loop spans 16 amino acids. The germline V gene has CDR1 MGHDK and CDR2 SYGVNS. The CDR3 nucleotides read TGTGCCAGCAGTGATAATGTCAACTTGAAGAACTATGGCTACACCTTC. Encoded protein: CASSDNVNLKNYGYTF.

This chain links TRBV29-1 with TRBJ2-7; 11 bases are shared with TRBD2. Germline trimming cut 6 bases from V and 3 bases from J; bases unmatched to any gene: 4. The CDR3 length is 13 residues. CDR1 SQVTM and CDR2 ANQGSEA come from the germline V gene. CDR3 nucleotides: TGCAGCGTGCTTACTAGCGGGAGCTACGAGCAGTACTTC. Its protein is CSVLTSGSYEQYF.

V is TRBV5-1 and J is TRBJ2-1; D not certain. CDR1 and CDR2 (germline): SGHRS, YFSETQ. Trimming removed 2 bases at V and 4 bases at J, with 4 bases between. The CDR3 is 12 amino acids. The CDR3 nucleotides read TGCGCCAGCAGCTTCTCGTACAATGAGCAGTTCTTC. Protein product: CASSFSYNEQFF.

The chain combines TRBV7-3 with TRBJ2-3, with TRBD1 as a possible D gene (5 bases). The CDR3 is made up of 15 amino acids. Germline CDR1 and CDR2: SGHTA and FQGTGA. V was clipped by 5 bases and J by 1 base, with 13 bases between them. The CDR3 region is CASSAQGPRTDTQYF. The CDR3, as DNA: TGTGCCAGCAGCGCGCAGGGTCCCCGCACAGATACGCAGTATTTT.

Here the CDR3 DNA reads TGTGCCAGCAGTCCAGAACTAGCGGGATTCTACGAGCAGTACTTC. It yields the protein CASSPELAGFYEQYF. The J gene is TRBJ2-7, the V gene TRBV28; 10 positions match TRBD2. CDR1 and CDR2 from the germline V gene are MDHEN and SYDVKM. The ends lost 5 bases at V and 3 bases at J; junction bases unmatched: 7. The CDR3 is made up of 15 amino acids.

This sequence joins TRBV5-1 and TRBJ2-1; the match to TRBD1 covers 11 bases. V gave up 2 bases and J gave up 8 bases; unmatched junction bases: 3. Germline V gene sequence: CDR1 SGHRS, CDR2 YFSETQ. The CDR3 runs to 14 residues. CDR3 nucleotide sequence: TGCGCCAGCAGCTTACGGACAGGGGGCGATGAGCAGTTCTTC. As protein: CASSLRTGGDEQFF.